These 27 T cell receptor beta chains share one sample of origin, sequenced in a study of immune evolution from preneoplasia to lung adenocarcinoma. Assay used: immunoSEQ multiplex PCR; TCRdb lists only in-frame clones, some missing. The repertoire holds 9,500 to 15,000 clones, with around 85% as singletons. The source material was FFPE tissue from an adenomatous hyperplasia lung lesion. Subset reported: atypical adenomatous hyperplasia (AAH), lung preneoplasia. The receptors derive from a person aged 45 to 69 with lung adenocarcinoma.

The V call is TRBV6-5, the J call TRBJ1-4, with D possibly being TRBD1 (5 bases). Germline V gene data show CDR1 as MNHEY and CDR2 as SVGAGI. V lost 5 bases and J 8 bases, leaving 12 bases between the germline ends. CDR3 length: 13 amino acids. CDR3 bases: TGTGCCAGCAGTCCCCTGTCAGGGGAAAAACTGTTTTTT. Protein sequence: CASSPLSGEKLFF.

This clone was detected only once. This chain joins TRBV5-5 and TRBJ2-7, with TRBD2 as a possible D gene (5 bases). The V and J ends lost 2 bases and 3 bases respectively, with 18 bases between them. The CDR3 consists of 16 residues. The germline V gene encodes CDR1 SGHKS and CDR2 YYEKEE (reference sequence). The CDR3 protein is CASSFDGERTHYEQYF. CDR3 nucleotide sequence: TGTGCCAGCAGCTTTGACGGGGAACGAACTCACTACGAGCAGTACTTC.

The V and J genes are TRBV30 and TRBJ2-7; 10 nucleotides agree with TRBD1. The junction had 4 bases not matched to a gene; V was cut back by 2 bases and J by 6 bases. Per germline, CDR1 GTSNPN and CDR2 SVGIG (reference sequence). This CDR3 is built from 13 residues. The CDR3 protein is CAWSRTGGGEQYF. CDR3 DNA: TGTGCCTGGAGTAGGACAGGGGGAGGCGAGCAGTACTTC. The full variable domain, rest sourced from reference TRBV30 and TRBJ2-7, is SQTIHQWPATLVQPVGSPLSLECTVEGTSNPNLYWYRQAAGRGLQLLFYSVGIGQISSEVPQNLSASRPQDRQFILSSKKLLLSDSGFYLCAWSRTGGGEQYFGPGTRLTVT.

The chain joins TRBV15 to TRBJ1-1, with D possibly TRBD1 on 5 matching bases. Trimming cost V 4 bases and J 0 bases, with 9 bases left between them. The CDR3 sequence is 14 residues long. Germline V gives CDR1 LNHNV, CDR2 YYDKDF (reference sequence). The CDR3 coding sequence is TGTGCCACCAGCACCGAGACAGTGAACACTGAAGCTTTCTTT. Translation: CATSTETVNTEAFF.

V usage is TRBV7-3 and J usage is TRBJ1-5; 11 nucleotides line up with TRBD1. The CDR3 runs to 15 residues. Trimming removed 2 bases from V and 6 bases from J; junction bases left unmatched: 3. Germline CDR1 and CDR2: SGHTA and FQGTGA. This chain's CDR3 is CASSLGGTGGQPQHF. As DNA, the CDR3 is TGTGCCAGCAGCTTAGGAGGGACAGGGGGTCAGCCCCAGCATTTT.

This chain joins TRBV11-2 and TRBJ1-1, with D perhaps TRBD1 (6 bases). Trimming left V 2 bases short and J 2 bases short, with 12 bases between. The CDR3 runs to 15 residues. CDR1 is SGHAT, CDR2 FQNNGV, per germline. CDR3 in amino acids: CASSLTVRGNTEAFF. The CDR3 bases are TGTGCCAGCAGCTTAACAGTCAGGGGTAACACTGAAGCTTTCTTT.

A note on this clone: The sample holds other DNA sequences that translate to the same CDR3. The chain links TRBV6-6 to TRBJ1-5, with D tentatively TRBD1 (6 bases). CDR1 is MNHNY and CDR2 is SVGAGI in the germline V gene (reference sequence). V dropped 2 bases and J dropped 7 bases, with 9 bases sitting between them. The CDR3 is made up of 13 amino acids. This chain's CDR3 is CASSYTQGQPQHF. In nucleotides, the CDR3 is TGTGCCAGCAGTTACACCCAGGGGCAGCCCCAGCATTTT.

This clone was recorded once. The chain links TRBV4-1 to TRBJ1-1, with D unresolved. This CDR3 spans 14 amino acids. CDR1 is MGHRA and CDR2 is YSYEKL in the germline V gene. Trimming took off 2 bases at V and 1 base at J, with 8 bases between the two ends. The chain's CDR3 is CASSQRLKNTEAFF. Written as DNA, the CDR3 is TGCGCCAGCAGCCAACGACTGAAGAACACTGAAGCTTTCTTT.

V gene TRBV5-1 combines with J gene TRBJ1-3; maybe TRBD1 (6 bases). Germline CDR1 reads SGHRS; CDR2 reads YFSETQ. Trimming shortened V by 0 bases and J by 4 bases, and 11 bases separated the two germline ends. This CDR3 has 15 amino acids. CDR3 loop: CASSLAARGGNTIYF. DNA for the CDR3: TGCGCCAGCAGCTTGGCGGCCAGGGGCGGAAACACCATATATTTT.

The chain links TRBV28 to TRBJ2-5; D is uncertain. Germline V gene lookup returns CDR1 MDHEN and CDR2 SYDVKM. The CDR3 is 15 residues long. Trimming pared 1 base from V and 2 bases from J, leaving 11 bases between. In DNA, the CDR3 is TGTGCCAGCAGTTTATCTGGGTCCGGACAAGAGACCCAGTACTTC. Its translation is CASSLSGSGQETQYF.

This clone was observed a few times. The V and J genes are TRBV19 and TRBJ2-3, with 7 bases lining up with TRBD1. Germline V gene sequence: CDR1 LNHDA, CDR2 SQIVND (reference sequence). The V and J ends lost 8 bases and 5 bases, in that order; junction bases with no gene match: 10. The CDR3 contains 14 residues. CDR3 nucleotide sequence: TGTGCCAGTGCAGCACAGGGGTGGGGAGATACGCAGTATTTT. Translation gives CASAAQGWGDTQYF.

The rearrangement joins TRBV28 to TRBJ2-3; no reliable D call. The germline CDR1 and CDR2 sequences are MDHEN and SYDVKM. This CDR3 contains 14 residues. V was pared by 3 bases and J by 2 bases, with 9 bases between. The CDR3, as DNA: TGTGCCAGCAGTTTTATCACGGACACAGATACGCAGTATTTT. Residues: CASSFITDTDTQYF. Complete variable domain (other parts from reference TRBV28 and TRBJ2-3): DVKVTQSSRYLVKRTGEKVFLECVQDMDHENMFWYRQDPGLGLRLIYFSYDVKMKEKGDIPEGYSVSREKKERFSLILESASTNQTSMYLCASSFITDTDTQYFGPGTRLTVL.

The chain uses TRBV7-2 and TRBJ2-3; tentatively, D is TRBD1 or TRBD2 (5 bases each). CDR3 length: 15 amino acids. V was cut by 8 bases and J by 6 bases, with 21 bases left in between. Germline lookup yields CDR1 SGHTA and CDR2 FQGNSA. The DNA for the CDR3 is TGTGCCAGCGGTGCTGGGGCAGGAGGCAGTGATACGCAGTATTTT. Its translation is CASGAGAGGSDTQYF.

The rearrangement uses TRBV13 and TRBJ2-1, with TRBD1 matching over 7 bases. Per the germline V gene, CDR1 is PRHDT and CDR2 is FYEKMQ (reference sequence). V was clipped by 4 bases and J by 7 bases; unmatched bases: 10. CDR3 size: 15 residues. The CDR3 loop is CASSSPDRKINEQFF. CDR3 DNA: TGTGCCAGCAGCTCCCCGGACAGGAAGATTAATGAGCAGTTCTTC.

The rearrangement uses TRBV7-9 and TRBJ2-3; 7 nucleotides align to TRBD1. The CDR3 spans 13 residues. Looked up from germline, CDR1 is SEHNR and CDR2 is FQNEAQ (reference sequence). Germline trimming cut 6 bases from V and 3 bases from J; bases unmatched to any gene: 3. As DNA, the CDR3 is TGTGCCAGCAGTAAGACAGGGACAGATACGCAGTATTTT. This translates into CASSKTGTDTQYF.

The chain links TRBV30 to TRBJ2-3; 10 nucleotides line up with TRBD1. The germline V gene has CDR1 GTSNPN and CDR2 SVGIG (reference sequence). With 1 base clipped from V and 6 bases from J, the junction kept 7 bases outside the gene matches. This CDR3 spans 15 amino acids. The CDR3 DNA follows: TGTGCCTGGAGTGGGACAGGGGGATTCTCTGATACGCAGTATTTT. This codes for CAWSGTGGFSDTQYF.

The chain combines TRBV13 with TRBJ2-6; tentatively, D is TRBD2 (5 bases). CDR1 is PRHDT and CDR2 is FYEKMQ in the germline V gene (reference sequence). V lost 2 bases and J 0 bases, leaving 8 bases between the germline ends. This CDR3 comprises 16 residues. The CDR3 is CASSLLTSSGANVLTF. The CDR3, as DNA: TGTGCCAGCAGCTTACTAACTAGCTCTGGGGCCAACGTCCTGACTTTC.

The chain has TRBV30 and TRBJ2-3; 8 nucleotides agree with TRBD1. With 5 bases clipped from V and 5 bases from J, the junction kept 12 bases outside the gene matches. This CDR3 has 15 residues. CDR1 is GTSNPN, CDR2 SVGIG, per germline (reference sequence). The DNA for the CDR3 is TGTGCCTGGTCTCGGACAGGGTCAGTTGGAGATACGCAGTATTTT. It is translated as CAWSRTGSVGDTQYF.

The CDR3 loop reads CASSFTRDIPSGANVLTF. Written as DNA, the CDR3 is TGTGCCAGCAGCTTTACCCGGGACATCCCCTCTGGGGCCAACGTCCTGACTTTC. The chain combines TRBV5-8 with TRBJ2-6; perhaps TRBD1 as D (6 bases). The germline CDR1 and CDR2 sequences are SGHTS and YDEGEE. This CDR3 spans 18 amino acids. The V gene lost 2 bases and the J gene lost 0 bases, with 15 bases spanning the gap.

V is TRBV9 and J is TRBJ2-1; weak D call: TRBD2 (6 bases). This CDR3 has 17 residues. The germline V gene encodes CDR1 SGDLS and CDR2 YYNGEE. The V and J ends lost 4 bases and 2 bases respectively, with 19 bases between them. The CDR3: CASSPSWAGPTYNEQFF. CDR3 bases: TGTGCCAGCAGCCCCTCCTGGGCGGGGCCCACCTACAATGAGCAGTTCTTC. Supplemented by reference TRBV9 and TRBJ2-1, the full variable domain reads DSGVTQTPKHLITATGQRVTLRCSPRSGDLSVYWYQQSLDQGLQFLIQYYNGEERAKGNILERFSAQQFPDLHSELNLSSLELGDSALYFCASSPSWAGPTYNEQFFGPGTRLTVL.

The rearrangement uses TRBV2 and TRBJ2-1, with TRBD2 matching 10 bases. Germline V lookup: CDR1 SNHLY, CDR2 FYNNEI. This CDR3 is built from 15 residues. With V trimmed by 5 bases and J by 7 bases, 8 bases remained unmatched. CDR3 protein: CASSPLAGAWNEQFF. As DNA, the CDR3 is TGTGCCAGCAGTCCCCTAGCGGGAGCGTGGAATGAGCAGTTCTTC.

The rearrangement uses TRBV28 and TRBJ1-4; maybe TRBD1 (6 bases). The V end was cut by 4 bases, the J end by 7 bases, with 16 bases between. Germline V lookup: CDR1 MDHEN, CDR2 SYDVKM. CDR3 length: 15 residues. This CDR3 reads CASSSQGLGGEKLFF. In DNA, the CDR3 is TGTGCCAGCAGTTCCCAGGGGCTGGGTGGTGAAAAACTGTTTTTT.

The chain joins TRBV6-1 to TRBJ2-3, with TRBD2 identical over 9 bases. V was clipped by 4 bases and J by 1 base; unmatched bases: 6. The V gene's germline CDR1 is MNHNS and CDR2 SASEGT. The CDR3 length is 16 residues. CDR3 coding DNA: TGTGCCAGCAGTGCCAGTATAGCGGGAGGCACAGATACGCAGTATTTT. It encodes CASSASIAGGTDTQYF.

Only one count was recorded for this clone. V and J are TRBV11-3 and TRBJ2-4; no firm D call. V was cut by 2 bases and J by 0 bases, with 11 bases left in between. The CDR3 length is 16 residues. Per germline, CDR1 SGHNT and CDR2 YENEEA. The CDR3 sequence is CASSLRADLAKNIQYF. The CDR3 DNA is TGTGCCAGCAGCTTAAGGGCGGACCTAGCCAAAAACATTCAGTACTTC.

This chain links TRBV5-1 with TRBJ2-3; perhaps D is TRBD1 or TRBD2 (5 bases each). CDR1 and CDR2 from the germline V gene are SGHRS and YFSETQ. V lost 4 bases to trimming and J lost 6 bases, with 9 bases between them. The CDR3 length is 12 residues. The CDR3: CASSLGRDTQYF. CDR3 DNA sequence: TGCGCCAGCAGCCTGGGACGGGATACGCAGTATTTT.

The chain couples TRBV2 to TRBJ2-1; 7 bases line up with TRBD1. The CDR3 has 13 residues. Losses at the gene ends were 7 bases for V and 8 bases for J; bases not matched to a gene: 8. Germline-derived CDR1 and CDR2 are SNHLY and FYNNEI. CDR3: CASIQDRSDEQFF. As DNA, the CDR3 is TGTGCCAGCATTCAGGACAGGAGCGATGAGCAGTTCTTC.

The chain is built from TRBV5-1 and TRBJ2-1, with D perhaps TRBD2 (6 bases). Germline values: CDR1 SGHRS, CDR2 YFSETQ. Trimming cost V 0 bases and J 8 bases, with 15 bases left between them. The CDR3 has 15 amino acids. Written as DNA, the CDR3 is TGCGCCAGCAGCTTGGCCAGACTAGGGGTAGATGAGCAGTTCTTC. It specifies CASSLARLGVDEQFF.